Below, 5 T cell receptor beta chains from the same sample are listed, as sequenced in a study of blood T cell repertoires in COVID-19 (TCRdb year 2020). The receptor library was made with the immunoSEQ multiplex PCR assay. TCRdb re-hosts the immuneACCESS table, in-frame sequences only. Its copies lack some clones; in the studies checked, an unresolved V gene accounts for under half of them, and the cause for the rest is not known. The sample table lists 97,000 or so clones, approximately 90% of them with a count of one. The leading ten clones occupy 2% to 2.5% of the sample. The sequenced sample consisted of peripheral blood. These receptors all come from a man aged 45-65 years with active COVID-19.

This clone was observed once. The chain joins TRBV10-3 to TRBJ2-2; 8 bases are a match to TRBD2. This CDR3 contains 14 residues. With V trimmed by 2 bases and J by 6 bases, 2 bases remained unmatched. The V gene's germline CDR1 is ENHRY and CDR2 SYGVKD. DNA for the CDR3: TGTGCCATCAGTGAGCGGGGGGGCTCCGGGGAGCTGTTTTTT. It codes for CAISERGGSGELFF.

The gene calls are TRBV6-6 and TRBJ2-2; tentatively, D is TRBD1 (5 bases). Trimming stripped 5 bases from V and 3 bases from J, with 10 bases between. This CDR3 is 14 amino acids long. Germline assignment: CDR1 MNHNY and CDR2 SVGAGI (reference sequence). The CDR3 region is CASSPRRDTGELFF. CDR3 nucleotide sequence: TGTGCCAGCAGTCCGCGCAGGGACACCGGGGAGCTGTTTTTT.

The rearrangement uses TRBV24-1 and TRBJ2-3, with a possible D match to TRBD2 (6 bases). Between the trimmed V and J ends, which lost 4 bases and 1 base, there was a span of 17 bases. The germline V gene has CDR1 KGHDR and CDR2 SFDVKD. This CDR3 spans 17 amino acids. The CDR3, as DNA: TGTGCCACCAGTGACTTCGGACTATCACTGGGCACAGATACGCAGTATTTT. Translation: CATSDFGLSLGTDTQYF.

The V call is TRBV6-1, the J call TRBJ2-7, with a tentative D call TRBD1 (6 bases). Germline CDR1 reads MNHNS; CDR2 reads SASEGT. The CDR3 has 14 amino acids. The V end lost 2 bases, the J end lost 6 bases, and 14 bases lay between the germline ends. The CDR3 sequence is CASSETDRSAEQYF. In DNA, the CDR3 is TGTGCCAGCAGTGAAACAGACAGGTCGGCCGAGCAGTACTTC.

This chain links TRBV5-4 with TRBJ2-1; D might be TRBD2 (6 bases). V gave up 4 bases and J gave up 8 bases, with 19 bases separating them. The germline gives CDR1 SGHNT, CDR2 YYREEE (reference sequence). The CDR3 has 15 amino acids. The CDR3 nucleotides are TGTGCCAGCAGCAGTCGGGACTCCCGATGGGATGAGCAGTTCTTC. This encodes CASSSRDSRWDEQFF.